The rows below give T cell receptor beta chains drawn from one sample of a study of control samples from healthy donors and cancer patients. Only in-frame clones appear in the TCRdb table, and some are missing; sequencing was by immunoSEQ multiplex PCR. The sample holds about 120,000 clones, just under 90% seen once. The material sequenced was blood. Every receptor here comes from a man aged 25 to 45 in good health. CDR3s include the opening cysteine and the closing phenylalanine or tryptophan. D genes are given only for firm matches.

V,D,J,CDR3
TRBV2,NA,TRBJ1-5,CASRRGSEGNQPQHF
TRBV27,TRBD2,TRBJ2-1,CASSPRRRGDEQFF
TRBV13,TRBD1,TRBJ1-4,CASSFRDREKLFF
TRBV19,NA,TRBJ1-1,CASSTLKTGWNTEAFF
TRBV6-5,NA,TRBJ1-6,CASSYLQDSPLHF
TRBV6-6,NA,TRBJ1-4,CASSRQTPTTNEKLFF
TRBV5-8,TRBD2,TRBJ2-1,CASSSPGLGVSNEQFF
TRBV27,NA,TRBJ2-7,CASSSHWGNYEQYF
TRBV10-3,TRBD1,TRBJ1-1,CAISQSGTGLNTEAFF
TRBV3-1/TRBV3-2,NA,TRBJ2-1,CASSQDRSLANNEQFF
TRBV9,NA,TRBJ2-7,CASSVAVSGMAYEQYF
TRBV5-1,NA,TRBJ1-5,CASSLAENQPQHF
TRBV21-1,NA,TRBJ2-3,CASSKEKIRTVFGSTDTQYF
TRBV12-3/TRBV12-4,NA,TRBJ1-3,CASSLSRNTIYF
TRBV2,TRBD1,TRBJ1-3,CASSVDRGKNTIYF
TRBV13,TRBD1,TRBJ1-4,CASSLAGTGNEKLFF
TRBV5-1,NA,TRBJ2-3,CASSLFGTDTQYF
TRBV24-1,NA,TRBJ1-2,CATSDLRSYGYTF
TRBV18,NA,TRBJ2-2,CASSPQGENTGELFF
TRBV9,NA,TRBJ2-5,CASSGSGGIQETQYF
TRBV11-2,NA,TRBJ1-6,CASSPLGRIVLHF
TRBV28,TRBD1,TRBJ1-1,CASRGGQGLSEAFF
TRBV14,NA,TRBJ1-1,CASSPGWGLNTEAFF
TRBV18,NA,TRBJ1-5,CASSPWSRGRGSDQPQHF
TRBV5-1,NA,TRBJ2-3,CASSLTGISATDTQYF
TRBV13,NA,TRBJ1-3,CASSFGGGTRNTIYF
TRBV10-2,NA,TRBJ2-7,CASSDTGDVDEQYF
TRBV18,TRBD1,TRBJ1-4,CASSPTGTGRATNEKLFF
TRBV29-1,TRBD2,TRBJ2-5,CSVQLLAGAQETQYF
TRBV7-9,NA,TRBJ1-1,CASSPRTAYTEAFF
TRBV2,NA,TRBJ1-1,CASSENGLNTEAFF
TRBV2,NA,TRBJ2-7,CASTGPGSYEQYF
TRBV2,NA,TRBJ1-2,CASSVGTGLRGYTF
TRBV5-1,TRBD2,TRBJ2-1,CASSLVAGVYNEQFF
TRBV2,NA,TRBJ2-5,CASSAQGGQRETQYF
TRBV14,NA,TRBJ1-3,CASSPAGSGNTIYF
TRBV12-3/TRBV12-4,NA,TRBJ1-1,CASGEGTEAFF
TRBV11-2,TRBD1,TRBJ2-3,CASSPGQGADTQYF
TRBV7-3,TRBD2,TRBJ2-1,CASSLTGTSGGKWFF
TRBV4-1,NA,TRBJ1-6,CASSQESITVPSSYNSPLHF
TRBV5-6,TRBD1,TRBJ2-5,CASSSPGQGWGETQYF
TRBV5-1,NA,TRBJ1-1,CASSLGQTNTEAFF
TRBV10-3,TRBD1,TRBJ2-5,CAIGRPGQQETQYF
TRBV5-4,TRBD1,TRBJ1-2,CASRTTGQGMGGYTF
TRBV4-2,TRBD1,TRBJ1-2,CASSQEFRGLYGYTF
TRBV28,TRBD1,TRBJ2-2,CASSPPGQGDGELFF